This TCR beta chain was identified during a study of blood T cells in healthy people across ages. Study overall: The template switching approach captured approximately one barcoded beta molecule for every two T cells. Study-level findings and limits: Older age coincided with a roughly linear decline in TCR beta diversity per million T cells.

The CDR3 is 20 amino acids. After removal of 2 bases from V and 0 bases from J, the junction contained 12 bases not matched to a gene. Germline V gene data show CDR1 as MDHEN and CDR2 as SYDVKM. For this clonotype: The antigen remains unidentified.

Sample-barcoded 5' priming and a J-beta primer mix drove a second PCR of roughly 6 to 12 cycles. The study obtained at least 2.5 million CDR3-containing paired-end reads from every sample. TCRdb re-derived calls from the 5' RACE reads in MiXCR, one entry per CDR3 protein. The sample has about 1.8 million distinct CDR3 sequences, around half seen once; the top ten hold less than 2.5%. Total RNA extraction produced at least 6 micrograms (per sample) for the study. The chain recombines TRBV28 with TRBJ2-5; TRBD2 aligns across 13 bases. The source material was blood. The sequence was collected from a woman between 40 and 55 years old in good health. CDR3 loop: CASSLVPGTSGAKYQETQYF. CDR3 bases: TGTGCCAGCAGTTTAGTCCCCGGGACTAGCGGGGCAAAGTACCAAGAGACCCAGTACTTC.